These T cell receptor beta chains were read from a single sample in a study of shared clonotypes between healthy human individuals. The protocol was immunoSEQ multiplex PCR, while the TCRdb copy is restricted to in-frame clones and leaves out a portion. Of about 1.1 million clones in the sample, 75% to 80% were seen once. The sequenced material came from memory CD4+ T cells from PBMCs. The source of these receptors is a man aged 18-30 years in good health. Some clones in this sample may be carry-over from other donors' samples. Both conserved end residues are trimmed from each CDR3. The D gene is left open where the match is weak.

ASRQGDQPQH,.,10,TRBV19
ATGGTFGGYT,.,10,TRBV28
ASSLGTSGQETQY,TRBD2,13,TRBV28
ASSLRWVAEAF,.,11,TRBV7-3
ASSPDTQHREAF,.,12,TRBV2
ASSQDRASGGEQY,TRBD2,13,TRBV4-2
ASSGQGSDEQY,TRBD1,11,TRBV5-1
ASSEAGINQPQH,.,12,TRBV2
ASSPSSGGWETQY,.,13,TRBV27
ASSDRKIARPTTGELF,.,16,TRBV28
ASSLLAYPSTDTQY,.,14,TRBV5-1
ASSSGLSSYEQY,.,12,TRBV2
ASSTTNEKLF,.,10,TRBV18
ASSQLRAGYTGELF,.,14,TRBV4-2
ASSVGTGDQPQH,.,12,TRBV5-4
ASSLIGQGSTDTQY,.,14,TRBV7-3
ASSPRRDRDQPQH,TRBD1,13,TRBV18
ASSLEGPGSDTQY,.,13,TRBV7-9
ASSLKSSSTDTQY,.,13,TRBV5-4
ASSPMDSTDTQY,.,12,TRBV6-6
ASSRGEFSHEQF,.,12,TRBV9
ASSSAPGGYT,.,10,TRBV5-1
ASSLGQGETQY,.,11,TRBV5-1
ASSLAPSGSSYNEQF,TRBD2,15,TRBV7-6
ASSEEGGSNTGELF,.,14,TRBV2
ASSLGSWEGGGEQF,.,14,TRBV11-3
SVGVLSLVEQY,.,11,TRBV29-1
ASSLLGQRTNYNEQF,.,15,TRBV5-1
ASSLQGDTGELF,.,12,TRBV4-3
ASSLVSSGQETQY,TRBD2,13,TRBV7-9
ASSRARDRSSYEQY,TRBD1,14,TRBV11-2
ASSLSGLAPLTDTQY,.,15,TRBV27
ASSSTTDTQY,.,10,TRBV6-6
ASSQGRTGYYGYT,TRBD1,13,TRBV14
ASGGQVNTEAF,.,11,TRBV4-2
ASTPGAEQF,.,9,TRBV13
ASSPTGGWISYEQY,TRBD1,14,TRBV28
ASGDPNSYEQY,.,11,TRBV6-5
ASGVIANYGYT,.,11,TRBV2
ASSRGVGGMNTEAF,TRBD1,14,TRBV7-8
ASRGTGVGYT,TRBD1,10,TRBV28
ASSPQGVGTEAF,.,12,TRBV7-2
ASGEGTGGNEKLF,TRBD1,13,TRBV9
ASSRDPGGRQF,.,11,TRBV7-9
ASSYGWGASGNTIY,.,14,TRBV6-5
ASSLIQRNQPQH,.,12,TRBV28
ASSLGWYRGPGYEQY,TRBD1,15,TRBV11-2
ASSSGDRETDYGYT,TRBD1,14,TRBV5-4
ASSQEGYGGNEQF,.,13,TRBV4-1
ASSFGSSRKRVFETQY,.,16,TRBV5-1
ASKERIRTTDTQY,.,13,TRBV2
ASTHLRGRADTQY,.,13,TRBV27
ASSYVGSRGNEQF,.,13,TRBV6-6
ASSLEPGFGYT,.,11,TRBV5-4
ASSLRVSGANVLT,.,13,TRBV27
ASSSLTDTQY,.,10,TRBV28
ATTRQPNTEAF,.,11,TRBV11-2
ASSLRGDEQY,TRBD2,10,TRBV11-3
ASSQEGPGGSNTGELF,.,16,TRBV4-2
AWSVVTRAKNIQY,.,13,TRBV30